The 3 T cell receptor beta chains presented below share a single source sample, sequenced in a study of spatial heterogeneity in lung cancer. Notes on the study in general: Tumor mutation count correlated with how many alpha and beta TCRs expanded intratumorally.

In TCRdb, the 5' RACE reads were re-called with MiXCR into one record per CDR3 protein. The sample lists 20,000 to 25,000 distinct CDR3 sequences; 2.8% were seen once. Time point here: sample taken at primary tumor resection. Antigens for these TCRs are unknown. The starting material was lung tumor tissue, obtained at surgery. The receptors come from a male donor with early-stage non-small cell lung cancer.

With respect to this clonotype: The junction does not match germline at one end; this may be a read error. The V call is TRBV7-2, the J call TRBJ2-3; 10 positions match TRBD1. CDR1 and CDR2 (germline): SGHTA, FQGNSA. The CDR3 length is 14 residues. The CDR3 DNA sequence: TGTGCCAGCAGCCGCTTGGGACAGGGGCGAGGCCCCCTTTTT. It is translated as CASSRLGQGRGPLF. The variable domain in full, with the rest retrieved from reference TRBV7-2 and TRBJ2-3, is GAGVSQSPSNKVTEKGKDVELRCDPISGHTALYWYRQSLGQGLEFLIYFQGNSAPDKSGLPSDRFSAERTGGSVSTLTIQRTQQEDSAVYLCASSRLGQGRGPLFGPGTRLTVL.

This clonotype was recorded at least ten times. The J gene is TRBJ1-5, the V gene TRBV5-8; TRBD1 is a possible D gene (6 bases). The CDR3 has 15 residues. V lost 1 base and J lost 0, with 8 bases in between. Germline assignment: CDR1 SGHTS and CDR2 YDEGEE. CDR3 sequence: CASSLTGTSNQPQHF. CDR3 bases: TGTGCCAGCAGCTTGACAGGGACTAGCAATCAGCCCCAGCATTTT.

This clonotype was observed many times. V gene TRBV15 combines with J gene TRBJ2-1; maybe TRBD2 (5 bases). The CDR3 extends over 19 amino acids. Germline CDR1 and CDR2: LNHNV and YYDKDF (reference sequence). V lost 0 bases and J lost 0, with 18 bases in between. This CDR3 reads CATSRDEVRGFLSYNEQFF. For the CDR3, the DNA is TGTGCCACCAGCAGAGATGAGGTTCGGGGATTCCTCTCCTACAATGAGCAGTTCTTC.